This T cell receptor beta chain came from a study of sequential checkpoint blockade in melanoma. Profiling relied on immunoSEQ multiplex PCR, and the TCRdb table lists in-frame clones only, not all of them. In the table there are around 9,300 clones, 25% to 30% of which are singletons. The V and J ends lost 4 bases and 3 bases respectively, with 15 bases between them. The germline CDR1 and CDR2 sequences are KGHSH and LQKENI. The CDR3 extends over 15 amino acids. Stated treatment: randomized to nivolumab then ipilimumab (arm A) or the reverse (arm B). A remark on this clone: The antigen is not known.

Points from the study as a whole: Rising tumor T-cell fraction and clonality meant about 30 times likelier benefit.

V and J are TRBV18 and TRBJ1-1; D possibly corresponds to TRBD1 (5 bases). The source material was tumor tissue (inferred from file names), sampled from a patient given nivolumab and ipilimumab in sequence. The TCR was taken from a human donor with melanoma. CDR3 sequence (DNA): TGTGCCAGCTCACTCCTAGGGACCGGGGACACTGAAGCTTTCTTT. This codes for CASSLLGTGDTEAFF.